This entry features one TCR beta chain sequence. Its antigen is not identified. The sample comes from a study of cytomegalovirus exposure and HLA in healthy donors. Study information: The same platform as the roughly 700 first-cohort repertoires was used for the 95 to 150 validation repertoires, a later analysis reported. Points from the study as a whole: Cytomegalovirus association was assigned to over 150 TCR beta chains. The study found most TCR sequences rare, yet found some public TCRs in many donors. The tendency of first-cohort TCR clusters to co-occur in the 120 or so validation repertoires was the finding of a later analysis.

The method was immunoSEQ multiplex PCR; TCRdb's version includes in-frame clones alone and lacks a portion of them. The data contain 150,000 to 250,000 clones, 84% of them seen just once; the ten biggest clones take up 13%. The CDR3 consists of 14 residues. The V gene end was trimmed by 2 bases and the J gene end by 5 bases; junction bases not matched to a gene: 5. The germline V gene has CDR1 SGHRS and CDR2 YFSETQ. Sequencing was carried out using PBMCs. The TCR originated in a woman aged 25-40 years in good health and CMV-seropositive. This chain connects TRBV5-1 to TRBJ2-3, with 7 bases aligning to TRBD1. CDR3 sequence (DNA): TGCGCCAGCAGCTTTGGGACAGCCCGAGATACGCAGTATTTT. Translating it yields CASSFGTARDTQYF.